This is a list of T cell receptor beta chains from one sample in a study of shared clonotypes between healthy human individuals. Sequencing used immunoSEQ multiplex PCR; TCRdb keeps in-frame clones, though not all of them. The sample lists about a million clones, roughly 80% occurring once. The sequencing sample was made of memory CD4+ T cells from PBMCs. All receptors derive from a man aged 18 to 29 in good health. Some clones in this sample may be carry-over from other donors' samples. Each CDR3 is given with its conserved first and last residue. Each record gives: D gene, CDR3 length, clone size, V gene, J gene, CDR3 DNA, CDR3 protein. D genes are given only for firm matches. The size entry is marked missing in some rows and otherwise reads once, few, many or a size class.

>-|15|few|TRBV30|TRBJ1-1
TGTGCCTGGAGTGTGGAGGGCGGGGGTACAGGTGAAGCTTTCTTT
CAWSVEGGGTGEAFF
>TRBD2|18|-|TRBV7-9|TRBJ2-2
TGTGCCAGCAGCTTAAGTTTAACTGGGACTATCAACACCGGGGAGCTGTTTTTT
CASSLSLTGTINTGELFF
>-|14|-|TRBV5-1|TRBJ1-4
TGCGCCAGCGCCCAGGGGATACGGAGTGAAAAACTGTTTTTT
CASAQGIRSEKLFF
>-|13|-|TRBV5-1|TRBJ1-2
TGCGCCAGCAGTGGGGAGGGGTACTATGGCTACACCTTC
CASSGEGYYGYTF
>TRBD2|15|-|TRBV2|TRBJ2-7
TGTGCCAGCAGTGTTAGACTAGCGGGAGCATCCGAGCAGTACTTC
CASSVRLAGASEQYF
>TRBD1|15|-|TRBV5-1|TRBJ1-5
TGCGCCAGCAGCGATCAGGGGGCAGCAAATCAGCCCCAGCATTTT
CASSDQGAANQPQHF
>-|13|-|TRBV7-3|TRBJ2-3
TGTGCCAGCAGCCGCAAACTAGGAGATACGCAGTATTTT
CASSRKLGDTQYF
>-|15|-|TRBV6-6|TRBJ1-3
TGTGCCAGCAGTTCTCTCGGAGTTTCTGGAAACACCATATATTTT
CASSSLGVSGNTIYF
>TRBD1|14|-|TRBV11-3|TRBJ2-7
TGTGCCAGCAGCCCCGGGACAGGGGAGGCAGAGCAGTACTTC
CASSPGTGEAEQYF
>-|15|-|TRBV5-1|TRBJ1-1
TGCGCCAGCAGCTTGAGGGGGTCTATGAACACTGAAGCTTTCTTT
CASSLRGSMNTEAFF
>TRBD1|14|once|TRBV7-6|TRBJ1-1
TGTGCCAGCAGCGCGGGACAGCTGAACACTGAAGCTTTCTTT
CASSAGQLNTEAFF
>-|14|-|TRBV19|TRBJ2-1
TGTGCCAGTAGTATAGTAGGCGACAACAATGAGCAGTTCTTC
CASSIVGDNNEQFF
>-|14|-|TRBV21-1|TRBJ1-2
TGTGCCAGCAGCAACGCCCACAGGGGCTATGGCTACACCTTC
CASSNAHRGYGYTF
>-|13|-|TRBV5-3|TRBJ2-7
TGTGCGGCTGTATTGTCCTTGGCCTACGAGCAGTACTTC
CAAVLSLAYEQYF
>-|16|few|TRBV7-9|TRBJ2-2
TGTGCCAGCAGCCTAGACAACGGACCGATTCACGGGGAGCTGTTTTTT
CASSLDNGPIHGELFF
>-|13|-|TRBV6-5|TRBJ2-7
TGTGCCAGCAGCCTGGACCCCGAGTCCGAGCAGTACTTC
CASSLDPESEQYF
>TRBD2|13|-|TRBV6-6|TRBJ2-7
TGTGCCAGCAGTTCCGGGACTAGCGGGGCCAGGTACTTC
CASSSGTSGARYF
>TRBD2|16|-|TRBV5-4|TRBJ2-1
TGTGCCAGCAGCCCCGGGACTAGCGCCGCCTACAATGAGCAGTTCTTC
CASSPGTSAAYNEQFF
>-|16|-|TRBV28|TRBJ1-5
TGTGCCAGCAGTTTCCTCGACATTTATAGCAATCAGCCCCAGCATTTT
CASSFLDIYSNQPQHF
>-|14|many|TRBV7-8|TRBJ1-3
TGTGCCAGCAGCTTATCCGTCTCTGGAAACACCATATATTTT
CASSLSVSGNTIYF
>TRBD1|15|few|TRBV7-9|TRBJ1-5
TGTGCCAGCAGCTCATGGGACAGCTCGGGCCAGCCCCAGCATTTT
CASSSWDSSGQPQHF
>-|14|-|TRBV27|TRBJ2-3
TGTGCCAGCAGTTTAGGTTGGGGGGCAGATACGCAGTATTTT
CASSLGWGADTQYF
>TRBD1|16|-|TRBV7-2|TRBJ1-3
TGTGCCAGCAGCTTCGGGACAGGGGGAACTGGAAACACCATATATTTT
CASSFGTGGTGNTIYF
>TRBD1|16|-|TRBV28|TRBJ1-5
TGTGCCAGCAGTCCATCCGGGACAGGGGGAAGTCAGCCCCAGCATTTT
CASSPSGTGGSQPQHF
>TRBD1|14|-|TRBV6-5|TRBJ2-7
TGTGCCAGCAGAAAGGGACAGGGTTCCTACGAGCAGTACTTC
CASRKGQGSYEQYF
>-|12|-|TRBV12-5|TRBJ2-3
TGTGCTAGTGGTTTGGAGGCAGATACGCAGTATTTT
CASGLEADTQYF
>-|15|-|TRBV19|TRBJ2-2
TGTGCCAGTACCCCAGGCCTGGGGGCCACCGGGGAGCTGTTTTTT
CASTPGLGATGELFF
>TRBD1|14|-|TRBV28|TRBJ1-1
TGTGCCAGCAGTTTTTTACAGGGGGCGAATGTTGCTTTCTTT
CASSFLQGANVAFF
>TRBD1|15|-|TRBV19|TRBJ2-5
TGTGCCAGTAGTTTCCGGGACAGGGGGGGAGAGACCCAGTACTTC
CASSFRDRGGETQYF
>TRBD1|15|-|TRBV4-1|TRBJ2-2
TGCGCCAGCAGCCAAGAAACAGGGGTGGGCGGGGAGCTGTTTTTT
CASSQETGVGGELFF
>-|16|-|TRBV5-8|TRBJ2-3
TGTGCCAGCAGCTTGGGATCATCCAAGCCCACAGATACGCAGTATTTT
CASSLGSSKPTDTQYF
>-|15|-|TRBV7-9|TRBJ2-3
TGTGCCAGCAGCTTAGGCGGGCAGAGCTCAGATACGCAGTATTTT
CASSLGGQSSDTQYF
>TRBD1|15|-|TRBV5-4|TRBJ1-4
TGTGCCAGCAGCCCCCGGGACAGGGACAATGAAAAACTGTTTTTT
CASSPRDRDNEKLFF
>TRBD1|15|-|TRBV2|TRBJ1-4
TGTGCCAGCAGTGACCAGGGGGCGGCTAATGAAAAACTGTTTTTT
CASSDQGAANEKLFF
>-|15|-|TRBV28|TRBJ1-5
TGTGCCAGCAGGCCCCCAGGGATTCCAAATCAGCCCCAGCATTTT
CASRPPGIPNQPQHF
>TRBD2|15|-|TRBV5-4|TRBJ2-1
TGTGCCAGCAGCTTGGAAGCGGGAGGCCACAATGAGCAGTTCTTC
CASSLEAGGHNEQFF
>-|14|-|TRBV19|TRBJ1-4
TGTGCCAGTACAAGGGGTGCAACTAATGAAAAACTGTTTTTT
CASTRGATNEKLFF
>TRBD2|16|once|TRBV5-1|TRBJ2-3
TGCGCCAGCAGCCCCCAGCTAGCGGTTAGCACAGATACGCAGTATTTT
CASSPQLAVSTDTQYF
>-|14|-|TRBV19|TRBJ2-3
TGTGCCAGTAGGCCGGGGAGTGGCACAGATACGCAGTATTTT
CASRPGSGTDTQYF
>-|13|many|TRBV28|TRBJ2-2
TGTGCCAGCAGTTCCCTTAGGACCGGGGAGCTGTTTTTT
CASSSLRTGELFF
>TRBD1|13|-|TRBV29-1|TRBJ2-2
TGCAGCGGGGGACAGTCGAACACCGGGGAGCTGTTTTTT
CSGGQSNTGELFF
>-|14|-|TRBV19|TRBJ2-2
TGTGCCAGTAGGGCACAGGGTGGCTCCGGGGAGCTGTTTTTT
CASRAQGGSGELFF
>TRBD1|14|-|TRBV2|TRBJ1-5
TGTGCCAGCAGCGCGACAGGGGAGATCCAGCCCCAGCATTTT
CASSATGEIQPQHF
>TRBD2|16|-|TRBV7-8|TRBJ2-4
TGTGCCAGCAGCGCAATAGCGGGAGATGCCAAAAACATTCAGTACTTC
CASSAIAGDAKNIQYF
>TRBD2|15|-|TRBV28|TRBJ2-5
TGTGCCAGCAGTCCCGGGGGGAGGGCCGGGGAGACCCAGTACTTC
CASSPGGRAGETQYF
>-|14|-|TRBV7-2|TRBJ1-2
TGTGCCAGCAGCTCGGACAACTACAATGGTGGCTACACCTTC
CASSSDNYNGGYTF
>TRBD1|15|-|TRBV28|TRBJ1-2
TGTGCCAGCAGTTTGGGGGGACAGGGGGCCTATGGCTACACCTTC
CASSLGGQGAYGYTF
>-|14|-|TRBV2|TRBJ1-3
TGTGCCAGCAGTGAACAGGGGACTGGAAACACCATATATTTT
CASSEQGTGNTIYF
>-|13|-|TRBV7-9|TRBJ2-6
TGTGCCAGCAGCTTAGTCTGGGCCAACGTCCTGACTTTC
CASSLVWANVLTF
>TRBD1|16|few|TRBV27|TRBJ2-2
TGTGCCAGCAGTTTCCGGGACAGGGGAGGGTCCGGGGAGCTGTTTTTT
CASSFRDRGGSGELFF
>-|14|-|TRBV5-1|TRBJ2-2
TGCGCCAGCAGCCAACACAAGAACACCGGGGAGCTGTTTTTT
CASSQHKNTGELFF
>TRBD1|16|-|TRBV18|TRBJ2-4
TGTGCCAGCTCACCACTTGACAGGGGGGTCAAAAACATTCAGTACTTC
CASSPLDRGVKNIQYF
>TRBD1|15|once|TRBV6-1|TRBJ1-2
TGTGCCAGCAGTGCTTCCGGGACAGGGGTCTATGGCTACACCTTC
CASSASGTGVYGYTF